This T cell receptor beta chain was sequenced during a study of post-analysis software for immune sequencing data. Across the study: Secondary progressive, relapsing-remitting and progressive-relapsing multiple sclerosis were among the included disease courses. Findings and limits, study-wide: Samples from a shared batch, those prepared together, strongly co-clustered by F measure. Significantly decreased normalized Chao1 diversity was recorded for multiple sclerosis patients relative to controls. Five or six TRBV segments, TRBV5-6, TRBV5-1 and TRBV20-1 among them, were found more frequent in patients than controls.

A remark on this clonotype: Its antigen is not known.

This CDR3 is 15 amino acids long. Germline-derived CDR1 and CDR2 are SGHTA and FQGTGA. Trimming cost V 5 bases and J 3 bases, with 16 bases left between them. Unique molecular identifiers were built into the TCR beta cDNA libraries. T cells numbering about 0.95 to 11 million gave rise to 450,000 to 550,000 cDNA molecules. TCRdb re-called the PCR reads with MiXCR, one entry per CDR3 protein. The sample has roughly 570,000 distinct CDR3 sequences; around 34% are singletons. The clonotype originates from a girl aged 2-17 years with multiple sclerosis. The source material was blood. This rearrangement joins TRBV7-3 to TRBJ1-2; tentative D call: TRBD1 (5 bases). The CDR3 nucleotides read TGTGCCAGCAGCCGGACTCCGGCGGGGGACTATGGCTACACCTTC. Encoded protein: CASSRTPAGDYGYTF.